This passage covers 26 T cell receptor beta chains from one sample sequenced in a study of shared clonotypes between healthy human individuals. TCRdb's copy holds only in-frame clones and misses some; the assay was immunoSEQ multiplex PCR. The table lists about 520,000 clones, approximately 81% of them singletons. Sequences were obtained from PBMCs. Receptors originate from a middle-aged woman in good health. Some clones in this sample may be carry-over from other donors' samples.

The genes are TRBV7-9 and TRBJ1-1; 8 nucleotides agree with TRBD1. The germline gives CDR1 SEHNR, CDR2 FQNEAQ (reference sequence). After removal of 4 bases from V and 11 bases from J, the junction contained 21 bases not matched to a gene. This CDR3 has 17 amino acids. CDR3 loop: CASSSSGRGLGSVLAFF. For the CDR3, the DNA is TGTGCCAGCAGCTCAAGTGGCAGGGGGCTGGGGTCCGTTCTGGCTTTCTTT.

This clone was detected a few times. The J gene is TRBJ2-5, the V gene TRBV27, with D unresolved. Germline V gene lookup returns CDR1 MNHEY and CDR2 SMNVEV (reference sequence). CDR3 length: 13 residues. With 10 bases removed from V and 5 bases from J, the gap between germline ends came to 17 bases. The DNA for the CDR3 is TGTGCCACCGCGGCCCCGTCAAGGGAGACCCAGTACTTC. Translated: CATAAPSRETQYF.

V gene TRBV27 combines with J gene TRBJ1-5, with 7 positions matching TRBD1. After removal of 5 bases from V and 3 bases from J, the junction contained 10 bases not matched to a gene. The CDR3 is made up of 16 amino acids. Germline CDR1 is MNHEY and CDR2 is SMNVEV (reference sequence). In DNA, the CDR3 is TGTGCCAGCAGTGATTTGACAGGGAGAACCAATCAGCCCCAGCATTTT. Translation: CASSDLTGRTNQPQHF.

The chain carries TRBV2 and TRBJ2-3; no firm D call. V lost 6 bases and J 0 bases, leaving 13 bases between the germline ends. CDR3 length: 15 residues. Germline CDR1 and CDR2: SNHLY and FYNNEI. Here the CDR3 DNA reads TGTGCCAGCAGAACCGGACGGTCTAGCACAGATACGCAGTATTTT. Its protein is CASRTGRSSTDTQYF.

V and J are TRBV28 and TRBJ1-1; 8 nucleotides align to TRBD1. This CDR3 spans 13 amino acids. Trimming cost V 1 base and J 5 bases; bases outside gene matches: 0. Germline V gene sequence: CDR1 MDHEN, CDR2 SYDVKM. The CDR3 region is CASSLYRGTEAFF. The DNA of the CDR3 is TGTGCCAGCAGTTTATACAGGGGGACTGAAGCTTTCTTT.

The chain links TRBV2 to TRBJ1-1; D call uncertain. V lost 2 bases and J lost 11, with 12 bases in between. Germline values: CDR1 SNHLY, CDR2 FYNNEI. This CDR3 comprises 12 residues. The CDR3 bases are TGTGCCAGCAGTGAATCTCCCTCGGGTGCTTTCTTT. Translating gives CASSESPSGAFF.

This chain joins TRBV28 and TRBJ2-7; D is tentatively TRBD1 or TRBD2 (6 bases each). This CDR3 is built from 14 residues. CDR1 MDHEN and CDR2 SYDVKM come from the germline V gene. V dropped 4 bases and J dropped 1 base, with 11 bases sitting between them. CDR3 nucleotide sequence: TGTGCCAGCAGTTCGGGGGCTTTGTCCTACGAGCAGTACTTC. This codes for CASSSGALSYEQYF. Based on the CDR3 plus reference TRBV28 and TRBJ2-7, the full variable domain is DVKVTQSSRYLVKRTGEKVFLECVQDMDHENMFWYRQDPGLGLRLIYFSYDVKMKEKGDIPEGYSVSREKKERFSLILESASTNQTSMYLCASSSGALSYEQYFGPGTRLTVT.

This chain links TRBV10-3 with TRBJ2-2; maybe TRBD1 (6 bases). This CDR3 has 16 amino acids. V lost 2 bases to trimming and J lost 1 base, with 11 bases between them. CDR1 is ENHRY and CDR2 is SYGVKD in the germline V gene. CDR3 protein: CAISEPLTGNTGELFF. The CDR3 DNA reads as TGTGCCATCAGTGAGCCGTTGACAGGGAACACCGGGGAGCTGTTTTTT.

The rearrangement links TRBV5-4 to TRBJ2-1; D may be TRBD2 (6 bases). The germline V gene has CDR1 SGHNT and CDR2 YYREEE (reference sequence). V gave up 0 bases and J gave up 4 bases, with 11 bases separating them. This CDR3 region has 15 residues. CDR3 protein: CASSLAGGAYNEQFF. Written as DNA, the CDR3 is TGTGCCAGCAGCTTGGCGGGCGGGGCATACAATGAGCAGTTCTTC.

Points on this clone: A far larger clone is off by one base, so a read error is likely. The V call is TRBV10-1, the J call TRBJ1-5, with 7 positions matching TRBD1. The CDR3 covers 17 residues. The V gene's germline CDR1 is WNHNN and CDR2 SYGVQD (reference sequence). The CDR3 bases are TGCGCCAGCACCTTACGACAGGGCCCGGATAGCAATCAGTCCCAGCATTTT. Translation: CASTLRQGPDSNQSQHF.

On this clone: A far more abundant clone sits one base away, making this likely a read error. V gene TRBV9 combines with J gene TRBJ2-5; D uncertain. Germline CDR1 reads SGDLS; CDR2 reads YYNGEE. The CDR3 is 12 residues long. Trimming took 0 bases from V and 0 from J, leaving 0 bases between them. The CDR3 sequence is CASSVDQETQYF. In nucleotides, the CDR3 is TGTGCCAGCAGCGTAGACCAAGAGACCCAGTACTTC.

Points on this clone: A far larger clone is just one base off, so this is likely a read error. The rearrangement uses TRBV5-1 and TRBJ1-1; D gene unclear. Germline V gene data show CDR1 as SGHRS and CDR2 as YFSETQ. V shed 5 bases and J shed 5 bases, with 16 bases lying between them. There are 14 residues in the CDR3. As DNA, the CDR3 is TGCGCCAGCAGGTTATCAGTGGCAGAAACTGAAGCTTTCTTT. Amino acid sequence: CASRLSVAETEAFF.

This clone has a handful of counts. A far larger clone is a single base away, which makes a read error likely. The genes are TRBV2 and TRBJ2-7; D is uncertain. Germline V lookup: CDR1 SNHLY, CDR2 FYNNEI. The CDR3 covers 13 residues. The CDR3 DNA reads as TGTGCCAGCAGTGACGTGTTCTCCTACGAGCAGTGCTTC. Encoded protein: CASSDVFSYEQCF.

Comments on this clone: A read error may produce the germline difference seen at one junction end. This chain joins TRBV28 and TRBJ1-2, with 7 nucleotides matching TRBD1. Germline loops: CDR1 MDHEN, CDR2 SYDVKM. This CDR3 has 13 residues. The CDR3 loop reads CASSLPGTADEDF. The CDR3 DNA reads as TGTGCCAGCAGTTTACCCGGGACAGCCGATGAGGACTTC.

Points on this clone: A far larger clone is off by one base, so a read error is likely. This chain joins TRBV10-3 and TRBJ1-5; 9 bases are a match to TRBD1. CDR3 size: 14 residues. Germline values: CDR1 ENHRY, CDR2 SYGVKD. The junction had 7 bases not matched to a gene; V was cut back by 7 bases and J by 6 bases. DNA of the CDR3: TGTGCCATCACCCAGGACAGGGGTGGTCAGCCCCAGCATTTT. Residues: CAITQDRGGQPQHF.

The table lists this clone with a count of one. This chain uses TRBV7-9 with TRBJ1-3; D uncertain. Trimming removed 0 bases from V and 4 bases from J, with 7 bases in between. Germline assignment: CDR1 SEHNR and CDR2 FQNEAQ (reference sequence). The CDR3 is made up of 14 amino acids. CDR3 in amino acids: CASSLAGPGNTIYF. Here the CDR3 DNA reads TGTGCCAGCAGCTTAGCGGGTCCCGGAAACACCATATATTTT.

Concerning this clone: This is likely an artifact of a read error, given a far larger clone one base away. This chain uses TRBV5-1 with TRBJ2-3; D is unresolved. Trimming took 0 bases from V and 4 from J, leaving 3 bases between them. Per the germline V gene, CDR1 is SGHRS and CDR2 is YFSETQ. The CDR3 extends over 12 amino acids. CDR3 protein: CASSLVADTQYF. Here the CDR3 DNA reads TGCGCCAGCAGCTTGGTGGCAGATACGCAGTATTTT.

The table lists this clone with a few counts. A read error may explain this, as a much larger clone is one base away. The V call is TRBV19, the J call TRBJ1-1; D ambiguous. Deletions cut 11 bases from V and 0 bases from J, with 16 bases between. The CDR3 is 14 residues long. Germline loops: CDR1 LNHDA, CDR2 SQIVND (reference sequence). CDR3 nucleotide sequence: TGTGCCGGTTGGCCGGGTTGGGTGAACACTGAAGCTTTCTTT. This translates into CAGWPGWVNTEAFF.

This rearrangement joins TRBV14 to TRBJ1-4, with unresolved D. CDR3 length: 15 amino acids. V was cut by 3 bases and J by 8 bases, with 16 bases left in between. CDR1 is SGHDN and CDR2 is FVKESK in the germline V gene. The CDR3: CASSQMQTVGEKLFF. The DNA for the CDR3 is TGTGCCAGCAGCCAGATGCAGACGGTGGGGGAAAAACTGTTTTTT.

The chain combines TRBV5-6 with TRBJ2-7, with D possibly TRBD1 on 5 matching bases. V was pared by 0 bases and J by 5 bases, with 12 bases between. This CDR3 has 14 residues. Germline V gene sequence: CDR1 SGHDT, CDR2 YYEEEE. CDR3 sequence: CASSLVQVSHEQYF. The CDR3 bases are TGTGCCAGCAGCTTGGTACAGGTATCCCACGAGCAGTACTTC.

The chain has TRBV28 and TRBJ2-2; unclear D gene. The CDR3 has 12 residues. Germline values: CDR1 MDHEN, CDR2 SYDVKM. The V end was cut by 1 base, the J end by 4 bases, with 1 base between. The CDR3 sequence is CASSLFTGELFF. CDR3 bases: TGTGCCAGCAGTTTATTCACCGGGGAGCTGTTTTTT.

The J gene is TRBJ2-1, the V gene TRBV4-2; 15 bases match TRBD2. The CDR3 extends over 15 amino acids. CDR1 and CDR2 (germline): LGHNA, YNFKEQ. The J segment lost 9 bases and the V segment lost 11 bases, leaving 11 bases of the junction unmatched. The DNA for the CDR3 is TGTGCCTCTAAGTGGGGACTAGCGGGAGGAAGTGAGCAGTTCTTC. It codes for CASKWGLAGGSEQFF.

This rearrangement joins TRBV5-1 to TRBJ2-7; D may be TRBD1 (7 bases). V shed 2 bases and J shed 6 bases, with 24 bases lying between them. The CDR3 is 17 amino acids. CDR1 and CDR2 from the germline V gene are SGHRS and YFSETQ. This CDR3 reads CASSFGAGTALFVEQYF. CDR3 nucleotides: TGCGCCAGCAGCTTCGGCGCGGGGACAGCCCTATTTGTCGAGCAGTACTTC. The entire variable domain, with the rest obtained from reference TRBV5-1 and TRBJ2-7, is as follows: KAGVTQTPRYLIKTRGQQVTLSCSPISGHRSVSWYQQTPGQGLQFLFEYFSETQRNKGNFPGRFSGRQFSNSRSEMNVSTLELGDSALYLCASSFGAGTALFVEQYFGPGTRLTVT.

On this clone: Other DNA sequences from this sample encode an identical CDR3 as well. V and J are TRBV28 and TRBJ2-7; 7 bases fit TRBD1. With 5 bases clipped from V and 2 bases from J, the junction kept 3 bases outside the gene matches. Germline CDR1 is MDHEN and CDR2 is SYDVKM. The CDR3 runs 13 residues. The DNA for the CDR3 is TGTGCCAGCAGTCCGGGACAGACCTACGAGCAGTACTTC. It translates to CASSPGQTYEQYF.

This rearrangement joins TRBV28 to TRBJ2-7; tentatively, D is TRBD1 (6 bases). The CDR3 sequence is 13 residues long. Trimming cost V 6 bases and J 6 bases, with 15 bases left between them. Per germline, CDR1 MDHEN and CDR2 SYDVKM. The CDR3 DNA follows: TGTGCCAGCAGAGGCACAGGGCCCTCCGAGCAGTACTTC. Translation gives CASRGTGPSEQYF.

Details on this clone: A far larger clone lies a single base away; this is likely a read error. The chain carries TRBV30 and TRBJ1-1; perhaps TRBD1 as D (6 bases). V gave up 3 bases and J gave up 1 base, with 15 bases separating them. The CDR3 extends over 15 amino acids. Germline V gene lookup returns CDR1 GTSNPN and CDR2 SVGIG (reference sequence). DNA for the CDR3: TGTGCCTGGAGCCATGGACAGAAAAAGAACACTGAAGCTTTCTTT. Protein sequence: CAWSHGQKKNTEAFF.